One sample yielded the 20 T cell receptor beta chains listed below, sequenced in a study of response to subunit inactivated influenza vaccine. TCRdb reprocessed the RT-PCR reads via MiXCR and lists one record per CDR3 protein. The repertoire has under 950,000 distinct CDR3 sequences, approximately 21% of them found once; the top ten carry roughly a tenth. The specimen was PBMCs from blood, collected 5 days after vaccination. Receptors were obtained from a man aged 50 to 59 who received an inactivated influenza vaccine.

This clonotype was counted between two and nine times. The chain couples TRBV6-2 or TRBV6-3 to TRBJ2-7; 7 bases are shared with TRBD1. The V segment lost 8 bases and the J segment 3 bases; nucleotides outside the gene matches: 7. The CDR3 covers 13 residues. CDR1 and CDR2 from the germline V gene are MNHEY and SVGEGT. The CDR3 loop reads CASGSTGLYEQYF. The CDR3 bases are TGTGCCAGCGGTTCGACAGGGCTCTACGAGCAGTACTTC.

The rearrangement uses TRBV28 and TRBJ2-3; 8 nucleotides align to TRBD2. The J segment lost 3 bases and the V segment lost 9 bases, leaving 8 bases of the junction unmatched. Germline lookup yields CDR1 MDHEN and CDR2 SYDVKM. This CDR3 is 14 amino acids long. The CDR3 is CASNGGAGTDTQYF. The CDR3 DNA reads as TGTGCCAGTAACGGGGGGGCGGGAACAGATACGCAGTATTTT.

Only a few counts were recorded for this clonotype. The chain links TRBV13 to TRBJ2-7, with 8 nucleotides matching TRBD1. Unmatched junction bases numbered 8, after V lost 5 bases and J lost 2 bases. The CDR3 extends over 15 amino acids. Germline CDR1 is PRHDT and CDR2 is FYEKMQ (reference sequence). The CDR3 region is CASSPDRGRTYEQYF. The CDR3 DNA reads TGTGCCAGCAGCCCTGACAGGGGTAGAACCTACGAGCAGTACTTC.

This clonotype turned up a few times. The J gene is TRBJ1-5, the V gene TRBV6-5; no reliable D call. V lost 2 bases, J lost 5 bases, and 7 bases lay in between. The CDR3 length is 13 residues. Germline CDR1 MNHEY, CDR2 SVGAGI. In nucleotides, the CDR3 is TGTGCCAGCAGTTACGACGGCTATCAGCCCCAGCATTTT. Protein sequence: CASSYDGYQPQHF.

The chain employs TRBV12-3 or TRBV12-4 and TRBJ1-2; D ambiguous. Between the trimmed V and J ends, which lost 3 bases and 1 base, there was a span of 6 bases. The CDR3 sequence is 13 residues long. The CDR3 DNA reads TGTGCCAGCAGTTTTAACCTTAACTATGGCTACACCTTC. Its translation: CASSFNLNYGYTF.

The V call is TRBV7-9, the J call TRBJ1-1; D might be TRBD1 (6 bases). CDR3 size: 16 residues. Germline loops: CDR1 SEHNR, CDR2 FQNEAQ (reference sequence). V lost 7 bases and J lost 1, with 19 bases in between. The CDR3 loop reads CASTTRGGHSNTEAFF. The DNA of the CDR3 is TGTGCCAGCACCACCCGTGGGGGGCATTCGAACACTGAAGCTTTCTTT.

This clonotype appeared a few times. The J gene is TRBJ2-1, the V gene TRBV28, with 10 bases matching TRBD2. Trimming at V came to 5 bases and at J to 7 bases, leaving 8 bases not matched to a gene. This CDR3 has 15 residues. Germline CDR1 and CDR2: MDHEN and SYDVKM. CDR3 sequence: CASSPPAGGRNEQFF. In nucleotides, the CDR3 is TGTGCCAGCAGTCCCCCAGCGGGGGGGCGTAATGAGCAGTTCTTC.

CDR3 bases: TGTGCCAGCACCACCCCCGGATACACTGAAGCTTTCTTT. It is translated as CASTTPGYTEAFF. J is TRBJ1-1 and V is TRBV7-9; no firm D call. Trimming cost V 7 bases and J 3 bases, with 12 bases left between them. From germline, CDR1 is SEHNR and CDR2 FQNEAQ (reference sequence). CDR3 length: 13 amino acids.

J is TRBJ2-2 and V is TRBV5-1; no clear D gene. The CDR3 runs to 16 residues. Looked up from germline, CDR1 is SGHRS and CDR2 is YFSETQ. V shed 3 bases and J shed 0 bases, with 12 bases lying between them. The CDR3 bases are TGCGCCAGCAGCTCGGAGACATATGCGAACACCGGGGAGCTGTTTTTT. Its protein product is CASSSETYANTGELFF.

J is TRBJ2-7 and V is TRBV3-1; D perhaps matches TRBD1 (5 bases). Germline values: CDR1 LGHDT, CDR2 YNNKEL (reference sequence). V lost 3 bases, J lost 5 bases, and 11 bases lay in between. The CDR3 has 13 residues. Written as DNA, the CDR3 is TGTGCCAGCAGCCAGGGCTGGGGCGACGAGCAGTACTTC. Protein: CASSQGWGDEQYF.

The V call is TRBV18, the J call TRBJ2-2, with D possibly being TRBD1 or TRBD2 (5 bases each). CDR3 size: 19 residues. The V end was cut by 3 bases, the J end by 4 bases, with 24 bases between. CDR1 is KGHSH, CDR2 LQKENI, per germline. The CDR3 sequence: CASSPFAGRPTKSTGELFF. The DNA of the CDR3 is TGTGCCAGCTCACCCTTTGCAGGGAGACCCACCAAGAGCACCGGGGAGCTGTTTTTT.

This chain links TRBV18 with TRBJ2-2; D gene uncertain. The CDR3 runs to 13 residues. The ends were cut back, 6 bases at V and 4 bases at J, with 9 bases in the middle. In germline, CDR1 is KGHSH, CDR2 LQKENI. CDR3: CASSGSSTGELFF. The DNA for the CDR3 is TGTGCCAGCTCTGGCAGCTCCACCGGGGAGCTGTTTTTT.

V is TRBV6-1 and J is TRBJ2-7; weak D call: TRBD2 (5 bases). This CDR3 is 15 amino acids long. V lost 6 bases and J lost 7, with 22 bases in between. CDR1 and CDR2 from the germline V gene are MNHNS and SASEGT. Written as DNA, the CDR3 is TGTGCCAGCAGCCCCAGGTCGAGCGGCTTGGGTGAGCAGTACTTC. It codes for CASSPRSSGLGEQYF.

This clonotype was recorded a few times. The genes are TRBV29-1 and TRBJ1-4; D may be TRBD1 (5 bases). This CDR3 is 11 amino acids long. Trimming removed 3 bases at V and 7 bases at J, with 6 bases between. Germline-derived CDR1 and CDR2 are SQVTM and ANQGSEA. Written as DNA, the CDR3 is TGCAGCGTTGATAGGGGTGAAAAACTGTTTTTT. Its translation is CSVDRGEKLFF.

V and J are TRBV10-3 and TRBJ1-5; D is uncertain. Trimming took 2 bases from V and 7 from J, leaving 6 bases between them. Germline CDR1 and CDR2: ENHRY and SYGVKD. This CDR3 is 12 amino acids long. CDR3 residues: CAISEGEQPQHF. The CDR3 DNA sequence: TGTGCCATCAGTGAGGGTGAACAGCCCCAGCATTTT.

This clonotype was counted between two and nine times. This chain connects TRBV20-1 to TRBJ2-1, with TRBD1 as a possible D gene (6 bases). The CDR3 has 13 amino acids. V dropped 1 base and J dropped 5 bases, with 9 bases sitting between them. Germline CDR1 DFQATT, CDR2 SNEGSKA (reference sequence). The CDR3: CSARGYRDNEQFF. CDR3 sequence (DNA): TGCAGTGCTAGAGGTTACAGGGACAATGAGCAGTTCTTC.

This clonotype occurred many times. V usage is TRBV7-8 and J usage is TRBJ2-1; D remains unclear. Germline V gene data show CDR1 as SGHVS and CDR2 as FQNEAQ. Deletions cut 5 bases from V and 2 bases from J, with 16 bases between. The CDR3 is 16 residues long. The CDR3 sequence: CASSHRRTIPYNEQFF. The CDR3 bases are TGTGCCAGCAGCCACCGCCGGACGATCCCCTACAATGAGCAGTTCTTC.

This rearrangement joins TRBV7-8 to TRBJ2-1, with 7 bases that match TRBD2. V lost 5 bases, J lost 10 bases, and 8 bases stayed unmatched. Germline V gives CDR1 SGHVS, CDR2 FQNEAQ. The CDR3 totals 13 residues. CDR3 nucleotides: TGTGCCAGCAGCCCTCCCGGGGAGGGGGAGCAGTTCTTC. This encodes CASSPPGEGEQFF.

DNA for the CDR3: TGCGCCAGCAGCTTGGAGCAGCCCCAGCATTTT. Its translation: CASSLEQPQHF. The chain employs TRBV5-1 and TRBJ1-5; D unclear. With 0 bases removed from V and 7 bases from J, the gap between germline ends came to 2 bases. The length of the CDR3 is 11 residues. Germline assignment: CDR1 SGHRS and CDR2 YFSETQ.

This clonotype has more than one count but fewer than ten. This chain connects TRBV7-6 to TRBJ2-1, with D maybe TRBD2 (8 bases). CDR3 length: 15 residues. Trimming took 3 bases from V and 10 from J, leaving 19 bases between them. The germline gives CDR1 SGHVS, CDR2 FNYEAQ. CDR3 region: CASSFAGGQYVEQFF. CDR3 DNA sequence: TGTGCCAGCAGCTTTGCGGGGGGACAGTACGTGGAGCAGTTCTTC.